Presented here are 14 T cell receptor beta chains from one specimen sequenced in a study of blood T cell repertoires in COVID-19. The method was immunoSEQ multiplex PCR; TCRdb's version includes in-frame clones alone and lacks a portion of them. The sample comprises 150,000 to 180,000 clones, 80% to 90% of which are singletons, and roughly 14% rests with the top ten. The sample taken for sequencing was peripheral blood. The receptor set was obtained from a woman in her 40s with acute or convalescent COVID-19.

The V call is TRBV28, the J call TRBJ1-2; possibly TRBD1 for D (5 bases). Per the germline V gene, CDR1 is MDHEN and CDR2 is SYDVKM. V dropped 8 bases and J dropped 5 bases, with 24 bases sitting between them. The CDR3 sequence is 16 residues long. The DNA for the CDR3 is TGTGCCAGCCGGCCCAAACGAAAACAGGTGTTTTATGGCTACACCTTC. Its protein product is CASRPKRKQVFYGYTF.

The rearrangement links TRBV25-1 to TRBJ2-3; 12 bases map to TRBD2. V lost 4 bases and J lost 4; bases outside the gene matches: 3. CDR3 size: 15 residues. Looked up from germline, CDR1 is MGHDK and CDR2 is SYGVNS. CDR3 sequence: CASSAASGRADTQYF. Written as DNA, the CDR3 is TGTGCCAGCAGTGCTGCTAGCGGGAGGGCAGATACGCAGTATTTT.

The chain employs TRBV2 and TRBJ1-6, with 9 bases aligning to TRBD1. Looked up from germline, CDR1 is SNHLY and CDR2 is FYNNEI. With 6 bases clipped from V and 7 bases from J, the junction kept 4 bases outside the gene matches. The CDR3 consists of 14 residues. The CDR3 region is CASSTGTGNSPLHF. In DNA form, the CDR3 reads TGTGCCAGCAGCACCGGGACAGGGAATTCACCCCTCCACTTT.

CDR3 in amino acids: CASLQLMTGATYEQYF. CDR3 nucleotides: TGCGCCAGCCTACAACTCATGACAGGGGCCACTTACGAGCAGTACTTC. The J gene is TRBJ2-7, the V gene TRBV10-1, with 8 positions matching TRBD1. This CDR3 spans 16 amino acids. Germline CDR1 WNHNN, CDR2 SYGVQD (reference sequence). Trimming cost V 8 bases and J 4 bases; bases outside gene matches: 16.

The chain couples TRBV2 to TRBJ1-5; 11 positions agree with TRBD1. CDR1 SNHLY and CDR2 FYNNEI come from the germline V gene. The V segment lost 7 bases and the J segment 6 bases; nucleotides outside the gene matches: 8. CDR3 length: 15 residues. The CDR3 here is CASTMDRGHGQPQHF. The CDR3 nucleotides read TGTGCCAGCACTATGGACAGGGGGCACGGTCAGCCCCAGCATTTT.

This chain connects TRBV24-1 to TRBJ2-3; D is unclear. The CDR3 is 15 residues long. Trimming removed 0 bases at V and 1 base at J, with 7 bases between. CDR1 is KGHDR and CDR2 is SFDVKD in the germline V gene. CDR3 coding DNA: TGTGCCACCAGTGATTTGCATTCGGGCACAGATACGCAGTATTTT. Amino acid sequence: CATSDLHSGTDTQYF.

This clone was observed a few times. The chain combines TRBV19 with TRBJ1-5; tentative D call: TRBD1 (5 bases). The CDR3 has 13 residues. Between the trimmed V and J ends, which lost 11 bases and 6 bases, there was a span of 17 bases. CDR1 and CDR2 from the germline V gene are LNHDA and SQIVND (reference sequence). DNA for the CDR3: TGTGCCGCAGCCAGGGAGGTTTTTCAGCCCCAGCATTTT. Amino acids: CAAAREVFQPQHF.

The CDR3: CASSLGSWRGGSDTQYF. CDR3 DNA sequence: TGTGCCAGCAGCTTAGGAAGTTGGCGGGGGGGCTCAGATACGCAGTATTTT. V gene TRBV7-2 combines with J gene TRBJ2-3, with TRBD2 identical over 9 bases. This CDR3 is built from 17 residues. V lost 1 base and J lost 4; bases outside the gene matches: 9. Germline values: CDR1 SGHTA, CDR2 FQGNSA.

This chain joins TRBV5-1 and TRBJ1-1; 9 bases agree with TRBD1. V trimming: 2 bases; J trimming: 0 bases; junction bases outside the gene matches: 5. The CDR3 totals 16 residues. Germline V gene lookup returns CDR1 SGHRS and CDR2 YFSETQ. CDR3: CASSLGGTGMNTEAFF. The DNA of the CDR3 is TGCGCCAGCAGCTTAGGGGGGACAGGGATGAACACTGAAGCTTTCTTT.

The chain recombines TRBV29-1 with TRBJ2-3; perhaps TRBD2 as D (6 bases). Looked up from germline, CDR1 is SQVTM and CDR2 is ANQGSEA. V was pared by 7 bases and J by 3 bases, with 11 bases between. The CDR3 sequence is 12 residues long. Written as DNA, the CDR3 is TGCAGCGATAAGGAGGGGACAGATACGCAGTATTTT. This encodes CSDKEGTDTQYF.

This sequence joins TRBV5-1 and TRBJ1-5, with 8 bases lining up with TRBD1. V shed 0 bases and J 5 bases; nucleotides not matched to a gene: 1. The CDR3 runs to 14 residues. The germline V gene has CDR1 SGHRS and CDR2 YFSETQ. The CDR3 protein is CASSLVTGDQPQHF. The CDR3 bases are TGCGCCAGCAGCTTGGTGACAGGGGATCAGCCCCAGCATTTT.

This clone was seen a handful of times. The chain links TRBV27 to TRBJ2-7; D perhaps matches TRBD2 (5 bases). The V end lost 7 bases, the J end lost 3 bases, and 16 bases lay between the germline ends. CDR3 size: 14 residues. Per germline, CDR1 MNHEY and CDR2 SMNVEV (reference sequence). The CDR3 protein is CASNPDGKIYEQYF. Here the CDR3 DNA reads TGTGCCAGCAACCCGGACGGGAAAATCTACGAGCAGTACTTC.

This clone was counted ten times or more. The chain has TRBV18 and TRBJ1-3, with a tentative D call TRBD1 (5 bases). The germline V gene encodes CDR1 KGHSH and CDR2 LQKENI. The CDR3 loop spans 14 amino acids. Trimming pared 8 bases from V and 0 bases from J, leaving 11 bases between. CDR3 sequence: CASGTASSGNTIYF. The CDR3 DNA reads as TGTGCCAGCGGGACTGCGAGCTCTGGAAACACCATATATTTT.

The chain couples TRBV27 to TRBJ2-3, with TRBD2 identical over 9 bases. The CDR3 contains 16 residues. V shed 9 bases, J shed 3 bases, and the junction held 13 bases outside the gene matches. CDR1 and CDR2 (germline): MNHEY, SMNVEV (reference sequence). The CDR3: CASSVAGGPKTDTQYF. The CDR3 region has the DNA TGTGCCAGTTCAGTCGCGGGGGGGCCCAAGACAGATACGCAGTATTTT.